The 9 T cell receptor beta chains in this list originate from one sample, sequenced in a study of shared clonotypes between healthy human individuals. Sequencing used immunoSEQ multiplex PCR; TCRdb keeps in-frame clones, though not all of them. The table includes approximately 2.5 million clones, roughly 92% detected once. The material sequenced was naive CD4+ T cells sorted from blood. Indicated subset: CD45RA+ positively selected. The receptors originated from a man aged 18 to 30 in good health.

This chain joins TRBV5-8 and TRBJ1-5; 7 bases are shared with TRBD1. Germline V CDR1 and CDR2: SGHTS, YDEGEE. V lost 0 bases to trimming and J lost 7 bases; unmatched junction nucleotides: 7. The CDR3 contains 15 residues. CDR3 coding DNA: TGTGCCAGCAGCTTGGGGTCAGGGGGTCGACAGCCCCAGCATTTT. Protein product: CASSLGSGGRQPQHF.

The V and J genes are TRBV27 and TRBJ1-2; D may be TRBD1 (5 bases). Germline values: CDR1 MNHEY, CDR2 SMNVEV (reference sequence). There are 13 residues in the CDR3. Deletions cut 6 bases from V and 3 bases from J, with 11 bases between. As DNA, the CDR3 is TGTGCCAGCAGCCTCAGCAGGGACTATGGCTACACCTTC. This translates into CASSLSRDYGYTF.

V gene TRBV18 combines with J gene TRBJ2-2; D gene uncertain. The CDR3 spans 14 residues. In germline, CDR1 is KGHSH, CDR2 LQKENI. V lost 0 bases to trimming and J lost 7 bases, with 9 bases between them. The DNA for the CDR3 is TGTGCCAGCTCACCACCCAGCCGAGTCGGGGAGCTGTTTTTT. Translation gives CASSPPSRVGELFF. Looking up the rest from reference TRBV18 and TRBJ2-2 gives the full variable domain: NAGVMQNPRHLVRRRGQEARLRCSPMKGHSHVYWYRQLPEEGLKFMVYLQKENIIDESGMPKERFSAEFPKEGPSILRIQQVVRGDSAAYFCASSPPSRVGELFFGEGSRLTVL.

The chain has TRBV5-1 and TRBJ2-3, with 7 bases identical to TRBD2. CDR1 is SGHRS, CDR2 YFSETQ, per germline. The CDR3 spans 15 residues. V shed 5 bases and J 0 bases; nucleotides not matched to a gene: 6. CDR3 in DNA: TGCGCCAGCAGTGAAAGCGGGGTCAGCACAGATACGCAGTATTTT. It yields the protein CASSESGVSTDTQYF.

The CDR3 DNA reads as TGTGCCAGCAGCCCTAGTGGGGGGCTGGGGACCCAGTACTTC. This translates into CASSPSGGLGTQYF. This chain connects TRBV7-2 to TRBJ2-5, with D perhaps given as TRBD1 or TRBD2 (6 bases each). Germline lookup yields CDR1 SGHTA and CDR2 FQGNSA. CDR3 length: 14 residues. V was pared by 5 bases and J by 7 bases, with 17 bases between.

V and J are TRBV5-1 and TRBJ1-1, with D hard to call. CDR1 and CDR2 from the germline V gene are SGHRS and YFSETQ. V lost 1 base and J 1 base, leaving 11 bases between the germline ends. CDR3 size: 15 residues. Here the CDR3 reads CASSLSGRSNTEAFF. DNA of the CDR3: TGCGCCAGCAGCTTGTCCGGCAGGTCGAACACTGAAGCTTTCTTT.

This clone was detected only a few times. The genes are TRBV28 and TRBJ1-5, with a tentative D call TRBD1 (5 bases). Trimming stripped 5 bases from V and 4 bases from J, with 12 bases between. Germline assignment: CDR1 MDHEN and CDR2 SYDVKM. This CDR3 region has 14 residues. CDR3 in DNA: TGTGCCAGCAGTATAGACAGCCTTAATCAGCCCCAGCATTTT. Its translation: CASSIDSLNQPQHF.

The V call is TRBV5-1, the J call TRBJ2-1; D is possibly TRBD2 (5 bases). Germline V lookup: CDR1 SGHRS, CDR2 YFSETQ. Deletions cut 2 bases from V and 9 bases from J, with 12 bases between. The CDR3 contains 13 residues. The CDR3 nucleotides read TGCGCCAGCAGCTTTATAAGGGCGGGTGAGCAGTTCTTC. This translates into CASSFIRAGEQFF.

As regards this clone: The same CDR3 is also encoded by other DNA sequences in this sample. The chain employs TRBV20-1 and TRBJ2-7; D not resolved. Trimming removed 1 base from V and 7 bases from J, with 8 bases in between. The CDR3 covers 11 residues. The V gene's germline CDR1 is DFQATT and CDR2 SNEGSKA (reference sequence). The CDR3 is CSARALGEQYF. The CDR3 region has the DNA TGCAGTGCTAGAGCTCTCGGGGAGCAGTACTTC.